The 17 T cell receptor beta chains below all came from one sample that was sequenced in a study of identifying expanded T cells in peripheral blood. Profiling relied on immunoSEQ multiplex PCR, and the TCRdb table lists in-frame clones only, not all of them. The profile shows 100,000 or so clones, about nine tenths of them singletons. Sequencing was performed on blood. These receptors were taken from a person aged 18-70 years in good health.

This clone is a singleton in its sample. The chain carries TRBV30 and TRBJ1-5; D uncertain. This CDR3 has 16 amino acids. V was clipped by 2 bases and J by 0 bases, with 14 bases between them. Germline CDR1 is GTSNPN and CDR2 is SVGIG (reference sequence). CDR3 sequence reads: CAWSRGRFLSNQPQHF. The CDR3 DNA is TGTGCCTGGAGTCGAGGAAGGTTCCTTAGCAATCAGCCCCAGCATTTT.

The gene calls are TRBV2 and TRBJ1-2; D unclear. Germline CDR1 SNHLY, CDR2 FYNNEI. V gave up 2 bases and J gave up 3 bases, with 10 bases separating them. There are 14 residues in the CDR3. The CDR3 DNA sequence: TGTGCCAGCAGTGAAAGTGGGGAATACTATGGCTACACCTTC. Encoded protein: CASSESGEYYGYTF.

The rearrangement uses TRBV28 and TRBJ2-2; D unclear. Trimming pared 2 bases from V and 6 bases from J, leaving 7 bases between. This CDR3 contains 13 residues. Germline values: CDR1 MDHEN, CDR2 SYDVKM. In nucleotides, the CDR3 is TGTGCCAGCAGTTTACAAGTGGCCGGGGAGCTGTTTTTT. Protein: CASSLQVAGELFF.

This chain joins TRBV15 and TRBJ1-2; no definite D call. V was pared by 0 bases and J by 10 bases, with 15 bases between. This CDR3 is 14 amino acids long. The germline CDR1 and CDR2 sequences are LNHNV and YYDKDF (reference sequence). The CDR3 nucleotides read TGTGCCACCAGCAGAGATTGGGCCACTCTCGACTACACCTTC. Translation: CATSRDWATLDYTF.

The chain employs TRBV2 and TRBJ1-2; 7 bases agree with TRBD1. The V segment lost 1 base and the J segment 2 bases; nucleotides outside the gene matches: 1. The CDR3 is 14 residues long. Germline lookup yields CDR1 SNHLY and CDR2 FYNNEI. The CDR3 spells CASSEGTGNYGYTF. Written as DNA, the CDR3 is TGTGCCAGCAGTGAAGGGACAGGAAACTATGGCTACACCTTC.

J is TRBJ2-7 and V is TRBV9, with D possibly matching TRBD2 (6 bases). The CDR3 extends over 14 amino acids. Looked up from germline, CDR1 is SGDLS and CDR2 is YYNGEE. V was pared by 0 bases and J by 6 bases, with 13 bases between. The CDR3 sequence is CASSVEAPGVEQYF. CDR3 bases: TGTGCCAGCAGCGTAGAGGCCCCGGGGGTCGAGCAGTACTTC. The full variable domain, in which reference TRBV9 and TRBJ2-7 provide the parts outside the CDR3, is DSGVTQTPKHLITATGQRVTLRCSPRSGDLSVYWYQQSLDQGLQFLIQYYNGEERAKGNILERFSAQQFPDLHSELNLSSLELGDSALYFCASSVEAPGVEQYFGPGTRLTVT.

V is TRBV12-5 and J is TRBJ2-3; the D is unclear. CDR1 and CDR2 (germline): LGHNT, FRNRAP. The CDR3 runs 15 residues. The V gene lost 1 base and the J gene lost 1 base, with 9 bases spanning the gap. CDR3: CASGLGSPRTDTQYF. CDR3 bases: TGTGCTAGTGGTTTGGGGTCACCCCGCACAGATACGCAGTATTTT.

A single count supports this clone. The chain couples TRBV5-1 to TRBJ2-3; D is tentatively TRBD1 or TRBD2 (5 bases each). The germline V and J ends were trimmed by 1 base and 2 bases, with 14 bases remaining between them. This CDR3 contains 16 residues. The germline CDR1 and CDR2 sequences are SGHRS and YFSETQ. CDR3 region: CASSLTPGPNTDTQYF. The CDR3 DNA reads as TGCGCCAGCAGCTTGACCCCGGGACCGAACACAGATACGCAGTATTTT. Filled out from reference TRBV5-1 and TRBJ2-3, the complete variable domain reads KAGVTQTPRYLIKTRGQQVTLSCSPISGHRSVSWYQQTPGQGLQFLFEYFSETQRNKGNFPGRFSGRQFSNSRSEMNVSTLELGDSALYLCASSLTPGPNTDTQYFGPGTRLTVL.

The chain's CDR3 is CASSLDPPRYGYTF. CDR3 in DNA: TGTGCCAGCAGCTTAGACCCCCCGAGGTATGGCTACACCTTC. The chain links TRBV7-9 to TRBJ1-2; D not resolved. Germline CDR1 reads SEHNR; CDR2 reads FQNEAQ (reference sequence). The V end lost 1 base, the J end lost 5 bases, and 11 bases lay between the germline ends. This CDR3 region has 14 residues.

V usage is TRBV10-3 and J usage is TRBJ2-7; 8 bases match TRBD2. CDR3 length equals 13 residues. The ends lost 10 bases at V and 4 bases at J; junction bases unmatched: 9. CDR1 and CDR2 (germline): ENHRY, SYGVKD. The CDR3 DNA is TGTGCCAGCTCACCGGGGGGGCGGTACGAGCAGTACTTC. Translating gives CASSPGGRYEQYF.

The chain uses TRBV2 and TRBJ2-5; D remains unclear. The V gene's germline CDR1 is SNHLY and CDR2 FYNNEI. This CDR3 has 12 residues. V lost 8 bases and J 5 bases, leaving 12 bases between the germline ends. The DNA of the CDR3 is TGTGCCAGCCTACCCACACGGGAGACCCAGTACTTC. Protein sequence: CASLPTRETQYF.

The chain has TRBV5-6 and TRBJ2-1, with D maybe TRBD1 (5 bases). The CDR3 covers 16 residues. V was shortened by 3 bases and J by 0 bases, with 13 bases between the two germline ends. The germline CDR1 and CDR2 sequences are SGHDT and YYEEEE. Written as DNA, the CDR3 is TGTGCCAGCAGCTCCACAGGCGGCAGCTCCTACAATGAGCAGTTCTTC. It is translated as CASSSTGGSSYNEQFF.

The V gene is TRBV27, the J gene TRBJ2-7, with D unclear. Between the trimmed V and J ends, which lost 4 bases and 3 bases, there was a span of 4 bases. CDR1 MNHEY and CDR2 SMNVEV come from the germline V gene (reference sequence). There are 11 residues in the CDR3. The CDR3 region has the DNA TGTGCCAGCAGTTCCTACTACGAGCAGTACTTC. Amino acids: CASSSYYEQYF.

This sequence joins TRBV7-8 and TRBJ2-7; 8 nucleotides match TRBD1. This CDR3 is 13 amino acids long. The junction had 5 bases not matched to a gene; V was cut back by 5 bases and J by 5 bases. The V gene's germline CDR1 is SGHVS and CDR2 FQNEAQ. In DNA form, the CDR3 reads TGTGCCAGCAGCCTACCGGACAGGGACGAGCAGTACTTC. Amino acid sequence: CASSLPDRDEQYF. Together with reference TRBV7-8 and TRBJ2-7, the CDR3 gives the full variable domain: GAGVSQSPRYKVAKRGQDVALRCDPISGHVSLFWYQQALGQGPEFLTYFQNEAQLDKSGLPSDRFFAERPEGSVSTLKIQRTQQEDSAVYLCASSLPDRDEQYFGPGTRLTVT.

J is TRBJ1-1 and V is TRBV15, with D perhaps TRBD1 (5 bases). This CDR3 has 15 amino acids. Trimming cost V 3 bases and J 5 bases, with 16 bases left between them. The germline V gene has CDR1 LNHNV and CDR2 YYDKDF (reference sequence). The CDR3 protein is CATSSDSTRRTEAFF. CDR3 coding DNA: TGTGCCACCAGCAGCGACAGTACCAGGCGGACTGAAGCTTTCTTT.

The gene calls are TRBV4-1 and TRBJ1-5; D call uncertain. Germline V lookup: CDR1 MGHRA, CDR2 YSYEKL. The CDR3 is made up of 13 amino acids. Trimming left V 0 bases short and J 9 bases short, with 9 bases between. The CDR3, as DNA: TGCGCCAGCAGCCAAGATTGGAGCAGGCCCCAGCATTTT. Translated: CASSQDWSRPQHF.

With respect to this clone: One end of the junction does not line up with germline, which may come from a read error. The J gene is TRBJ2-5, the V gene TRBV4-2, with 8 bases that match TRBD2. The CDR3 runs 16 residues. Germline CDR1 LGHNA, CDR2 YNFKEQ. The CDR3 spells CANSQVAGSRGETQYF. The CDR3 DNA reads TGTGCCAACAGCCAAGTAGCGGGGTCCCGAGGAGAGACCCAGTACTTC.